The 17 T cell receptor beta chains below were found in one sample sequenced in a study of cytomegalovirus exposure and HLA in healthy donors. The PCR used 60 Vbeta and 13 Jbeta primers. Clones were sequenced by immunoSEQ multiplex PCR, and TCRdb holds only the in-frame ones, with some missing. The sample lists some 60,000 clones, 65% to 85% occurring once. Material for sequencing was PBMCs. The origin of the receptors is a male donor in good health and CMV-seronegative.

This clone was detected once. The rearrangement joins TRBV7-6 to TRBJ1-1, with D tentatively TRBD1 (6 bases). The CDR3 contains 15 residues. From germline, CDR1 is SGHVS and CDR2 FNYEAQ. Trimming removed 5 bases from V and 0 bases from J, with 13 bases in between. The CDR3 sequence is CASSERQALNTEAFF. The CDR3 region has the DNA TGTGCCAGCAGCGAGCGACAGGCCCTGAACACTGAAGCTTTCTTT.

This clone has just a few counts. The gene calls are TRBV7-8 and TRBJ2-1, with a tentative D call TRBD2 (6 bases). CDR3 length: 18 amino acids. Trimming pared 5 bases from V and 1 base from J, leaving 21 bases between. Germline CDR1 is SGHVS and CDR2 is FQNEAQ. CDR3 nucleotides: TGTGCCAGCAGCGGGCTGTTGGCGGGGCTATTTTCCTACAATGAGCAGTTCTTC. It codes for CASSGLLAGLFSYNEQFF.

This clone was detected a few times. The V call is TRBV7-2, the J call TRBJ1-1; D call uncertain. This CDR3 region has 12 residues. Trimming cost V 5 bases and J 0 bases, with 4 bases left between them. The germline V gene encodes CDR1 SGHTA and CDR2 FQGNSA. The CDR3 coding sequence is TGTGCCAGCAGCCAATTGAACACTGAAGCTTTCTTT. It codes for CASSQLNTEAFF.

This clone was counted a single time. The chain couples TRBV18 to TRBJ2-1; 11 nucleotides match TRBD2. CDR1 and CDR2 (germline): KGHSH, LQKENI. V lost 2 bases, J lost 3 bases, and 0 bases stayed unmatched. The CDR3 extends over 15 amino acids. CDR3 DNA: TGTGCCAGCTCACCAGGGACTAGCGGCTACAATGAGCAGTTCTTC. Translating gives CASSPGTSGYNEQFF.

The J gene is TRBJ1-1, the V gene TRBV4-3; D might be TRBD1 (6 bases). The V gene lost 0 bases and the J gene lost 5 bases, with 13 bases spanning the gap. Germline V CDR1 and CDR2: LGHNA, YSLEER. The CDR3 loop spans 15 amino acids. CDR3 protein: CASSQDSRQGTEAFF. The CDR3 DNA reads as TGCGCCAGCAGCCAAGATTCTCGGCAGGGGACTGAAGCTTTCTTT.

V and J are TRBV6-5 and TRBJ1-1, with a weak D call TRBD1 (5 bases). Trimming took 2 bases from V and 3 from J, leaving 10 bases between them. Looked up from germline, CDR1 is MNHEY and CDR2 is SVGAGI. This CDR3 is built from 14 residues. For the CDR3, the DNA is TGTGCCAGCAGTTACAGGGGAGGAGACACTGAAGCTTTCTTT. Protein: CASSYRGGDTEAFF.

Only a few counts were recorded for this clone. The gene calls are TRBV5-6 and TRBJ2-1, with TRBD1 matching over 11 bases. The germline V gene encodes CDR1 SGHDT and CDR2 YYEEEE. The V gene end was trimmed by 2 bases and the J gene end by 8 bases; junction bases not matched to a gene: 6. The CDR3 sequence is 15 residues long. Written as DNA, the CDR3 is TGTGCCAGCAGCTTTAGGACAGGGGGCGGGGATGAGCAGTTCTTC. Amino acid sequence: CASSFRTGGGDEQFF.

CDR3 in amino acids: CASSGGQDYNEQFF. CDR3 coding DNA: TGTGCCAGCAGTGGGGGACAAGACTACAATGAGCAGTTCTTC. The gene calls are TRBV25-1 and TRBJ2-1, with a weak D call TRBD1 (6 bases). The CDR3 runs to 14 residues. The V and J ends lost 4 bases and 3 bases respectively, with 10 bases between them. The germline CDR1 and CDR2 sequences are MGHDK and SYGVNS. Filled out from reference TRBV25-1 and TRBJ2-1, the complete variable domain reads EADIYQTPRYLVIGTGKKITLECSQTMGHDKMYWYQQDPGMELHLIHYSYGVNSTEKGDLSSESTVSRIRTEHFPLTLESARPSHTSQYLCASSGGQDYNEQFFGPGTRLTVL.

This clone was counted between two and nine times. This chain connects TRBV7-2 to TRBJ2-7; weak D call: TRBD1 (5 bases). The CDR3 extends over 14 amino acids. Trimming took 5 bases from V and 7 from J, leaving 18 bases between them. CDR1 SGHTA and CDR2 FQGNSA come from the germline V gene. The CDR3 bases are TGTGCCAGCAGCCCCCAAGGGGTGTCGAAAGAGCAGTACTTC. Residues: CASSPQGVSKEQYF.

This clone has a single count. The J gene is TRBJ2-1, the V gene TRBV27; 9 bases map to TRBD2. The length of the CDR3 is 16 residues. Trimming removed 2 bases from V and 4 bases from J; junction bases left unmatched: 6. Germline assignment: CDR1 MNHEY and CDR2 SMNVEV (reference sequence). CDR3: CASSLMTSGIYNEQFF. In DNA, the CDR3 is TGTGCCAGCAGTTTAATGACTAGCGGAATTTACAATGAGCAGTTCTTC.

The chain combines TRBV12-5 with TRBJ1-1, with TRBD1 as a possible D gene (6 bases). The CDR3 spans 12 residues. In germline, CDR1 is LGHNT, CDR2 FRNRAP. V lost 5 bases and J lost 4, with 8 bases in between. DNA of the CDR3: TGTGCTAGTGGTCTGACAGGCACTGAAGCTTTCTTT. Translated, it gives CASGLTGTEAFF.

In this sample, this clone turned up a few times. The genes are TRBV5-8 and TRBJ1-1; possible D gene TRBD1, 5 bases. CDR1 SGHTS and CDR2 YDEGEE come from the germline V gene. V was shortened by 7 bases and J by 4 bases, with 8 bases between the two germline ends. The CDR3 is 11 amino acids. CDR3: CASPGGTEAFF. CDR3 bases: TGTGCCAGCCCCGGGGGCACTGAAGCTTTCTTT. The whole variable domain, remainder taken from reference TRBV5-8 and TRBJ1-1, is EAGVTQSPTHLIKTRGQQATLRCSPISGHTSVYWYQQALGLGLQFLLWYDEGEERNRGNFPPRFSGRQFPNYSSELNVNALELEDSALYLCASPGGTEAFFGQGTRLTVV.

To note about this clone: Other nucleotide sequences in the sample specify the same CDR3. The chain's CDR3 is CASSSQGPGTEAFF. Written as DNA, the CDR3 is TGTGCCAGCAGCTCCCAGGGCCCCGGGACTGAAGCTTTCTTT. The chain couples TRBV7-2 to TRBJ1-1, with TRBD1 as a possible D gene (5 bases). CDR1 and CDR2 from the germline V gene are SGHTA and FQGNSA. Trimming stripped 4 bases from V and 5 bases from J, with 14 bases between. This CDR3 is built from 14 residues.

J is TRBJ2-5 and V is TRBV7-6; the match to TRBD1 covers 9 bases. CDR1 and CDR2 (germline): SGHVS, FNYEAQ. The CDR3 runs 13 residues. V lost 5 bases to trimming and J lost 7 bases; unmatched junction nucleotides: 5. CDR3 protein: CASSMGQGGTQYF. The DNA of the CDR3 is TGTGCCAGCAGCATGGGACAGGGCGGGACCCAGTACTTC.

This chain connects TRBV5-1 to TRBJ1-3; D call uncertain. Trimming left V 5 bases short and J 0 bases short, with 15 bases between. Germline values: CDR1 SGHRS, CDR2 YFSETQ. The CDR3 consists of 16 residues. CDR3 DNA sequence: TGCGCCAGCAGTAAGTTCAGGATTAACTCTGGAAACACCATATATTTT. Translation gives CASSKFRINSGNTIYF.

The chain employs TRBV7-2 and TRBJ1-3; 10 nucleotides align to TRBD1. In germline, CDR1 is SGHTA, CDR2 FQGNSA. CDR3 length: 14 amino acids. With 3 bases clipped from V and 10 bases from J, the junction kept 6 bases outside the gene matches. CDR3 DNA: TGTGCCAGCAGCTTCCCGGGACAGGGGAGGACCATATATTTT. Its protein is CASSFPGQGRTIYF.

The chain has TRBV10-3 and TRBJ2-3, with TRBD2 matching 9 bases. This CDR3 contains 14 residues. Germline CDR1 reads ENHRY; CDR2 reads SYGVKD. Losses at the gene ends were 11 bases for V and 4 bases for J; bases not matched to a gene: 10. The CDR3 is CASTASGDADTQYF. The CDR3 DNA sequence: TGTGCCTCAACGGCTAGCGGGGACGCAGATACGCAGTATTTT.